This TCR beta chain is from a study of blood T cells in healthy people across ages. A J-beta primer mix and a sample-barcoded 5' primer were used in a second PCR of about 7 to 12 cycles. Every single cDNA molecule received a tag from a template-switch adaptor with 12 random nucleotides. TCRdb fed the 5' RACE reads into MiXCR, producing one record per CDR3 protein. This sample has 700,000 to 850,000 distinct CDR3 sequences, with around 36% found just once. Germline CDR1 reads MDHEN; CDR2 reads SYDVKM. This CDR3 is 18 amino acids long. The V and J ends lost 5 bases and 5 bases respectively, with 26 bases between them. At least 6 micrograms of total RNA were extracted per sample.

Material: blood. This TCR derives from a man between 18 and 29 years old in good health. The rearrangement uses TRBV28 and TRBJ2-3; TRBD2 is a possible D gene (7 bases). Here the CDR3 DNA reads TGTGCCAGCAGTCCCCCTCTCGGCGGGGGCCAAAGTCAAGATACGCAGTATTTT. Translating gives CASSPPLGGGQSQDTQYF.